The clone carrying this T cell receptor (beta chain) was recorded only once. What it binds is unknown. This table comes from immunoSEQ multiplex PCR, and its TCRdb copy is limited to in-frame clones, with some not included. The sample records 70,000 or so clones, around 80% being singletons. CDR1 LNHDA and CDR2 SQIVND come from the germline V gene (reference sequence). Trimming removed 3 bases from V and 2 bases from J, with 17 bases in between. CDR3 length: 17 amino acids. These data are taken from a study of T cell responses to AZD1222 COVID-19 vaccine. Study-wide results and limits: Among AZD1222 vaccinees, only 5 to 7 were seropositive at baseline. There were vaccine-associated CD4 TCRs across spike, dominant at 160-218 and 743-854.

This sample comprised peripheral blood, obtained on day 0 of AZD1222 vaccination. V and J are TRBV19 and TRBJ1-5, with D perhaps matching TRBD1 (5 bases). The receptor was derived from an adult in good health. CDR3 nucleotides: TGTGCCAGTAGTATTACAGTGTGGGGCTCGGGCAATCAGCCCCAGCATTTT. Protein sequence: CASSITVWGSGNQPQHF. The full variable domain, in which reference TRBV19 and TRBJ1-5 provide the parts outside the CDR3, is DGGITQSPKYLFRKEGQNVTLSCEQNLNHDAMYWYRQDPGQGLRLIYYSQIVNDFQKGDIAEGYSVSREKKESFPLTVTSAQKNPTAFYLCASSITVWGSGNQPQHFGDGTRLSIL.